This T cell receptor (beta chain) was recovered during a study of ipilimumab plus nivolumab after autologous stem cell transplantation. Study at large: DLBCL patients had primary refractory or relapsed disease.

To note about this clone: Its antigen is still unknown.

Produced via immunoSEQ multiplex PCR; TCRdb's table is partial and in-frame only. Here the sample spans tens of thousands of clones, 75% to 85% being singletons. Germline CDR1 SNHLY, CDR2 FYNNEI. Trimming pared 10 bases from V and 4 bases from J, leaving 17 bases between. This CDR3 region has 14 residues. Checkpoint therapy with ipilimumab 1 mg/kg began 14 to 28 days after transplant. Findings and caveats of the study: Per the authors, repertoire, Treg and microbiota data justify further study.

Sequenced material: PBMCs, taken in a trial of ipilimumab plus nivolumab as post-transplant consolidation. The genes are TRBV2 and TRBJ1-5; D uncertain. This receptor was identified in a male donor with diffuse large B-cell lymphoma. In DNA, the CDR3 is TGTGCCACCTCTGGAGAAGGAAGGAATCAGCCCCAGCATTTT. Amino acids: CATSGEGRNQPQHF.